These T cell receptor beta chains were read from a single sample in a study of Ad26.COV2.S vaccination and SARS-CoV-2 variants. The assay was immunoSEQ multiplex PCR, and TCRdb's table has in-frame clones only and misses some. The table has around 370,000 clones, roughly 81% seen once. The source material was peripheral blood, sampled in a trial of Ad26.COV2.S vaccine versus placebo. The receptors shown here come from a person between 18 and 59 years old who received the Ad26.COV2.S COVID-19 vaccine or a placebo. CDR3s include the opening cysteine and the closing phenylalanine or tryptophan. The D gene is left open where the match is weak. Clone size is not always given. Where it is, it says once, few, many or a class for expanded clones.

CAWKKSYEQYF | TGTGCCTGGAAGAAAAGCTACGAGCAGTACTTC | TRBJ2-7 | NA | NA | TRBV30
CASSPQGQGRSPLHF | TGCGCCAGCAGCCCCCAGGGACAGGGGCGATCACCCCTCCACTTT | TRBJ1-6 | TRBD1 | NA | TRBV5-1
CASSSSSTDTQYF | TGCGCCAGCAGCTCTAGTAGCACAGATACGCAGTATTTT | TRBJ2-3 | NA | NA | TRBV10-1
CASSLEREVNEQFF | TGCGCCAGCAGCTTGGAGCGGGAGGTAAATGAGCAGTTCTTC | TRBJ2-1 | TRBD2 | NA | TRBV5-1
CASSQDSSGRGETQYF | TGTGCCAGCAGCCAAGATTCTAGCGGGAGGGGAGAGACCCAGTACTTC | TRBJ2-5 | TRBD2 | NA | TRBV4-2
CASSQETGGYEQYF | TGCGCCAGCAGCCAAGAGACGGGGGGGTACGAGCAGTACTTC | TRBJ2-7 | TRBD2 | NA | TRBV4-3
CASSFLGNYEQYF | TGTGCCAGCAGCTTTTTGGGGAACTACGAGCAGTACTTC | TRBJ2-7 | NA | NA | TRBV5-6
CASSGYPNTGELFF | TGTGCCAGCAGCGGCTACCCGAACACCGGGGAGCTGTTTTTT | TRBJ2-2 | NA | NA | TRBV5-4
CASSLEVEQFF | TGTGCCAGCAGCTTGGAAGTGGAGCAGTTCTTC | TRBJ2-1 | NA | NA | TRBV5-4
CASSQNSPRTDTQYF | TGTGCCAGCAGCCAAAATAGCCCCCGCACAGATACGCAGTATTTT | TRBJ2-3 | NA | NA | TRBV14
CASSRFAGAGEKLFF | TGTGCCAGCAGCCGCTTTGCGGGGGCTGGTGAAAAACTGTTTTTT | TRBJ1-4 | NA | NA | TRBV9
CASSQTSGRSGYNEQFF | TGTGCCAGCAGCCAGACTAGCGGGAGATCTGGATACAATGAGCAGTTCTTC | TRBJ2-1 | TRBD2 | NA | TRBV6-7
CASRLAADNEQFF | TGCGCCAGCAGACTAGCGGCAGACAATGAGCAGTTCTTC | TRBJ2-1 | TRBD2 | NA | TRBV10-2
CASSVGPAGGGTDTQYF | TGTGCCAGCAGCGTAGGCCCAGCAGGAGGGGGCACAGATACGCAGTATTTT | TRBJ2-3 | NA | NA | TRBV9
CASSPLRGGNNEQFF | TGCGCCAGCAGCCCGTTACGAGGAGGAAACAATGAGCAGTTCTTC | TRBJ2-1 | NA | NA | TRBV4-3
CSVVRGGGVNEQFF | TGCAGCGTTGTGAGAGGGGGGGGTGTCAATGAGCAGTTCTTC | TRBJ2-1 | NA | NA | TRBV29-1
CASSPLLGETQYF | TGTGCCAGCTCACCATTACTGGGAGAGACCCAGTACTTC | TRBJ2-5 | NA | few | TRBV18
CASSYGTYTEAFF | TGTGCCAGCAGTTACGGGACATACACTGAAGCTTTCTTT | TRBJ1-1 | NA | NA | TRBV6-2/TRBV6-3
CSVPTRRGTGGVEQFF | TGCAGCGTCCCCACCCGGCGGGGGACAGGGGGCGTTGAGCAGTTCTTC | TRBJ2-1 | TRBD1 | NA | TRBV29-1
CSVGQGRNEQYF | TGCAGCGTTGGACAGGGTAGAAACGAGCAGTACTTC | TRBJ2-7 | TRBD1 | NA | TRBV29-1
CASSVGQFTDTQYF | TGTGCCAGCAGCGTAGGGCAGTTCACAGATACGCAGTATTTT | TRBJ2-3 | NA | NA | TRBV9
CASSQARGANVLTF | TGCGCCAGCAGCCAGGCTCGAGGGGCCAACGTCCTGACTTTC | TRBJ2-6 | NA | NA | TRBV5-1
CASSDATATGELFF | TGTGCCAGCAGTGACGCTACAGCAACCGGGGAGCTGTTTTTT | TRBJ2-2 | NA | NA | TRBV6-4
CASSLTSPLGVKLNEQFF | TGCGCCAGCAGCCTTACTAGTCCCCTAGGGGTTAAATTAAATGAGCAGTTCTTC | TRBJ2-1 | NA | NA | TRBV5-1
CASSFLAGEYEQYF | TGTGCCAGCAGCTTTTTAGCGGGGGAATACGAGCAGTACTTC | TRBJ2-7 | TRBD2 | NA | TRBV5-6
CSVGKGGTEAFF | TGCAGCGTTGGTAAGGGGGGAACTGAAGCTTTCTTT | TRBJ1-1 | NA | NA | TRBV29-1
CASSESLQDSYEQYF | TGTGCCAGCAGTGAATCTCTGCAAGACTCCTACGAGCAGTACTTC | TRBJ2-7 | NA | once | TRBV25-1
CASSLVHDTGLSIYSPLHF | TGTGCCAGCAGCTTAGTTCACGACACAGGGCTGTCGATATATTCACCCCTCCACTTT | TRBJ1-6 | NA | NA | TRBV7-6
CASSGTWLAGETQYF | TGTGCCAGCAGCGGGACGTGGCTAGCGGGAGAGACCCAGTACTTC | TRBJ2-5 | TRBD2 | NA | TRBV7-2
CASSPVKETQYF | TGTGCCAGCAGCCCAGTCAAGGAGACCCAGTACTTC | TRBJ2-5 | NA | once | TRBV7-9
CASSPFPGLGEPQHF | TGTGCCAGTAGTCCCTTCCCGGGTTTAGGGGAGCCCCAGCATTTT | TRBJ1-5 | NA | NA | TRBV19
CASSLGTGRTEAFF | TGTGCCAGCAGCTTAGGGACAGGGCGAACTGAAGCTTTCTTT | TRBJ1-1 | TRBD1 | NA | TRBV11-2
CASRPGLAGARGPGELFF | TGTGCCAGCAGACCCGGACTAGCGGGGGCCCGGGGGCCGGGGGAGCTGTTTTTT | TRBJ2-2 | TRBD2 | NA | TRBV9
CASSETSALGDEQFF | TGTGCCAGCAGTGAAACCAGCGCCCTGGGGGATGAGCAGTTCTTC | TRBJ2-1 | NA | NA | TRBV2
CAWRTGGVGKLFF | TGTGCCTGGAGGACAGGGGGCGTCGGAAAACTGTTTTTT | TRBJ1-4 | TRBD1 | NA | TRBV30
CASSVAGTRNQPQHF | TGCGCCAGCAGCGTCGCCGGGACACGCAATCAGCCCCAGCATTTT | TRBJ1-5 | NA | NA | TRBV5-1
CASSYDSNSPLHF | TGTGCCAGCAGTTACGACAGCAATTCACCCCTCCACTTT | TRBJ1-6 | NA | once | TRBV5-6
CASSADPGSYEQYF | TGTGCCAGCAGCGCCGACCCCGGCTCCTACGAGCAGTACTTC | TRBJ2-7 | NA | NA | TRBV9
CASSQGGSAGELFF | TGTGCCAGCAGCCAAGGCGGGTCCGCCGGGGAGCTGTTTTTT | TRBJ2-2 | NA | NA | TRBV3-1/TRBV3-2
CASRGGRAYNEQFF | TGTGCCAGTAGGGGCGGGAGGGCCTACAATGAGCAGTTCTTC | TRBJ2-1 | TRBD2 | NA | TRBV19
CASSDNSGRGESGTDTQYF | TGTGCCAGCAGTGATAACAGCGGGAGGGGGGAATCGGGCACAGATACGCAGTATTTT | TRBJ2-3 | TRBD2 | NA | TRBV2
CASSPRQGLEQYF | TGTGCCAGCAGTCCCCGACAGGGGCTCGAGCAGTACTTC | TRBJ2-7 | TRBD1 | NA | TRBV28
CARGLAGKSTDTQYF | TGTGCCAGAGGCCTAGCGGGGAAAAGCACAGATACGCAGTATTTT | TRBJ2-3 | TRBD2 | NA | TRBV2
CATSDAQTNTGELFF | TGTGCCACCAGTGATGCCCAGACGAACACCGGGGAGCTGTTTTTT | TRBJ2-2 | NA | NA | TRBV24-1
CSVGEDRSVREKLFF | TGCAGCGTTGGAGAGGACAGGTCGGTACGGGAAAAACTGTTTTTT | TRBJ1-4 | TRBD1 | NA | TRBV29-1
CASPPSTAGNISGANVLTF | TGTGCCAGTCCGCCGAGTACCGCAGGCAATATCTCTGGGGCCAACGTCCTGACTTTC | TRBJ2-6 | NA | NA | TRBV19
CSVDGQGTETQYF | TGCAGCGTTGATGGACAGGGTACGGAGACCCAGTACTTC | TRBJ2-5 | TRBD1 | NA | TRBV29-1
CSVTGISLGNTIYF | TGCAGCGTCACGGGAATCTCACTTGGAAACACCATATATTTT | TRBJ1-3 | NA | NA | TRBV29-1
CASSSGTGDIKETQYF | TGTGCCAGTAGTTCCGGGACAGGGGACATAAAAGAGACCCAGTACTTC | TRBJ2-5 | TRBD1 | NA | TRBV19
CATSRRQGNSYEQYF | TGTGCCACCAGCAGAAGGCAGGGAAATTCCTACGAGCAGTACTTC | TRBJ2-7 | NA | NA | TRBV15
CASSSRNEQFF | TGTGCCAGCAGTTCACGGAATGAGCAGTTCTTC | TRBJ2-1 | NA | NA | TRBV27
CASNRQYTEAFF | TGTGCCAGCAATAGACAGTACACTGAAGCTTTCTTT | TRBJ1-1 | NA | NA | TRBV12-3/TRBV12-4
CAISEPQQGQETQYF | TGTGCCATCAGTGAGCCGCAACAAGGCCAAGAGACCCAGTACTTC | TRBJ2-5 | NA | NA | TRBV10-3
CASSSWAGQETQYF | TGTGCCAGCAGCTCCTGGGCAGGCCAAGAGACCCAGTACTTC | TRBJ2-5 | NA | NA | TRBV5-6